The sequence of this T cell receptor beta chain was determined in a study of T cell responses to AZD1222 COVID-19 vaccine. Study-level findings and limits: Among those given AZD1222, only five or six were seropositive at baseline. The donor cohort was predominantly white British with a female majority, and clonal diversity may have been underestimated. Researchers took repertoire samples only after the peak T cell response had come. Spike-wide vaccine-associated CD4 TCRs dominated at 160-218 and 743-854.

TCRdb's copy holds only in-frame clones and misses some; the assay was immunoSEQ multiplex PCR. The sample shows approximately 150,000 clones, roughly nine tenths of them seen only once. Comment on this clone: Its target is unknown.

This CDR3 contains 15 residues. The V gene end was trimmed by 1 base and the J gene end by 11 bases; junction bases not matched to a gene: 8. The germline gives CDR1 LNHNV, CDR2 YYDKDF (reference sequence). The input for sequencing was peripheral blood, taken on day 0 of AZD1222 vaccination. V usage is TRBV15 and J usage is TRBJ1-5; TRBD1 matches 10 bases. This clonotype originated in an adult in good health. The CDR3 region is CATSRAGTGAMTQHF. In nucleotides, the CDR3 is TGTGCCACCAGCAGAGCCGGGACAGGGGCTATGACCCAGCATTTT.